The following is a T cell receptor (beta chain) sequence with its context. Its specificity is not known. Clones were read by immunoSEQ multiplex PCR, and TCRdb kept only the in-frame ones, dropping some. The table records about 35,000 clones, around 84% of them present only once. This sample was included in a study of T cell responses to AZD1222 COVID-19 vaccine. Notes on the study in general: Unmutated variant regions are reportedly the target of nearly half of TCRs that are spike-specific. Repertoires were sampled only after the peak T cell response. Of the AZD1222 recipients, only 5 to 7 were seropositive at baseline.

V shed 0 bases and J shed 8 bases, with 13 bases lying between them. The CDR3 is 14 amino acids. The germline V gene encodes CDR1 MNHNS and CDR2 SASEGT. This receptor was taken from an adult who received the AZD1222 COVID-19 vaccine. The specimen comprised peripheral blood, sampled 28 days after the second AZD1222 dose. The V and J genes are TRBV6-1 and TRBJ1-2; D uncertain. The CDR3 DNA reads TGTGCCAGCAGTGAAGCGGAGAGGGTTGGAGGCTACACCTTC. It specifies CASSEAERVGGYTF.